This T cell receptor beta chain is drawn from a study of blood T cells in healthy people across ages. General study findings and limits: It was the long-lived donors that had more naive CD4+ cells and higher diversity than aged donors.

This clonotype has just a few counts. What it binds is unknown. The V gene end was trimmed by 3 bases and the J gene end by 3 bases; junction bases not matched to a gene: 6. This CDR3 spans 14 amino acids. Germline V gene lookup returns CDR1 DFQATT and CDR2 SNEGSKA (reference sequence). With a J-beta primer mix and a sample-barcoded 5' primer, a second PCR ran roughly 6 to 12 cycles. Every single cDNA molecule received a tag from a template-switch adaptor with 12 random nucleotides. TCRdb re-called the 5' RACE reads with MiXCR, one entry per CDR3 protein. Of around 1.1 million distinct CDR3 sequences in the sample, under 40% are singletons; the top ten hold roughly 13%. There were at least 5.5 micrograms of total RNA extracted from every sample.

The rearrangement uses TRBV20-1 and TRBJ2-3; 7 nucleotides match TRBD2. What was sequenced was blood. This clonotype was sampled from a man between 18 and 35 years old in good health. The CDR3 DNA follows: TGCAGTGCTAGCTTTGGCGGGGGTACAGATACGCAGTATTTT. Translating gives CSASFGGGTDTQYF.